The clone carrying this T cell receptor (beta chain) appeared a single time. The junction departs from the called germline gene at one end, perhaps through a read error. The entry originates in a study of blood T cell repertoires in COVID-19. Study in general: T cells, B-cell-depleted T cells, or PBMCs supplied cDNA or gDNA.

In the original workflow: Reference gene primer amplification gave nucleated cell count estimates. Profiling relied on immunoSEQ multiplex PCR, and the TCRdb table lists in-frame clones only, not all of them. Clonal size and the V and J genes are those of that table, whereas D and trimming came from the DNA. Among 100,000 to 150,000 clones, about 89% were seen once, and the ten largest hold over 10%. Seattle's enrolled individuals joined amid active infection and were then monitored longitudinally. The sequenced material came from peripheral blood. This clonotype originated in a woman in her 70s with COVID-19, enrolled during active disease.

CDR3 bases: TGCGCCAGCAGCTTGGCGGAGGGACAGGGACTATACTTT. Protein: CASSLAEGQGLYF. The gene calls are TRBV5-1 and TRBJ2-3, with TRBD1 matching over 9 bases. This CDR3 spans 13 amino acids. CDR1 SGHRS and CDR2 YFSETQ come from the germline V gene.